This passage covers 12 T cell receptor beta chains from one sample sequenced in a study of T cell changes during pregnancy in multiple sclerosis. Profiled with immunoSEQ multiplex PCR; TCRdb holds only in-frame clones, not every one. The sample lists more than 55,000 clones; roughly 90% were seen once. The source was peripheral blood, collected in the second trimester of pregnancy. All receptors derive from a female donor with multiple sclerosis, enrolled in a pregnancy study.

The J gene is TRBJ2-5, the V gene TRBV4-2, with 9 nucleotides matching TRBD2. This CDR3 has 13 residues. V gave up 4 bases and J gave up 9 bases; unmatched junction bases: 6. CDR1 and CDR2 from the germline V gene are LGHNA and YNFKEQ. DNA of the CDR3: TGTGCCAGCAGCCCCATCCAGCGGGAGGCCCAGTACTTC. Its protein product is CASSPIQREAQYF.

This chain connects TRBV7-2 to TRBJ2-5; the D gene is possibly TRBD2 (5 bases). Germline-derived CDR1 and CDR2 are SGHTA and FQGNSA. The CDR3 totals 16 residues. The V gene lost 7 bases and the J gene lost 5 bases, with 23 bases spanning the gap. The CDR3 region has the DNA TGTGCCAGCACTTTTCCTCTCGGCGGGTTTGGGGAGACCCAGTACTTC. This sequence encodes CASTFPLGGFGETQYF.

The gene calls are TRBV7-8 and TRBJ2-7; tentative D call: TRBD2 (7 bases). The V end was cut by 5 bases, the J end by 6 bases, with 17 bases between. Germline V gene data show CDR1 as SGHVS and CDR2 as FQNEAQ. The CDR3 is 14 amino acids. The CDR3 is CASSAGAGLGEQYF. The DNA for the CDR3 is TGTGCCAGCAGCGCGGGGGCAGGGTTGGGCGAGCAGTACTTC.

The chain is built from TRBV14 and TRBJ2-3; the match to TRBD2 covers 9 bases. Germline-derived CDR1 and CDR2 are SGHDN and FVKESK. There are 17 residues in the CDR3. J lost 1 base, V lost 0 bases, and 5 bases had no gene match. The CDR3 DNA is TGTGCCAGCAGCCAAGATAGCGGGAGTTGGGGCACAGATACGCAGTATTTT. This gives the protein CASSQDSGSWGTDTQYF.

The chain links TRBV18 to TRBJ1-1; 9 bases match TRBD1. Germline V gene data show CDR1 as KGHSH and CDR2 as LQKENI. V was pared by 5 bases and J by 0 bases, with 7 bases of the junction left unmatched. This CDR3 has 16 amino acids. This CDR3 is CASSTQGAVMNTEAFF. Here the CDR3 DNA reads TGTGCCAGCTCAACACAGGGGGCAGTAATGAACACTGAAGCTTTCTTT.

The chain couples TRBV2 to TRBJ2-7; D not certain. The germline CDR1 and CDR2 sequences are SNHLY and FYNNEI. The germline V and J ends were trimmed by 4 bases and 3 bases, with 10 bases remaining between them. The CDR3 contains 13 residues. The CDR3 spells CASSGLEHYEQYF. In nucleotides, the CDR3 is TGTGCCAGCAGTGGGTTAGAGCACTACGAGCAGTACTTC. The full variable domain, completed using reference TRBV2 and TRBJ2-7, is EPEVTQTPSHQVTQMGQEVILRCVPISNHLYFYWYRQILGQKVEFLVSFYNNEISEKSEIFDDQFSVERPDGSNFTLKIRSTKLEDSAMYFCASSGLEHYEQYFGPGTRLTVT.

This sequence joins TRBV7-9 and TRBJ1-1, with a tentative D call TRBD1 (5 bases). Germline CDR1 SEHNR, CDR2 FQNEAQ (reference sequence). The CDR3 extends over 13 amino acids. Trimming left V 5 bases short and J 8 bases short, with 15 bases between. The chain's CDR3 is CASSPPGGAEAFF. Written as DNA, the CDR3 is TGTGCCAGCAGCCCACCTGGAGGGGCAGAAGCTTTCTTT.

The rearrangement links TRBV10-3 to TRBJ2-5, with D possibly being TRBD1 (5 bases). The V end lost 0 bases, the J end lost 5 bases, and 16 bases lay between the germline ends. From germline, CDR1 is ENHRY and CDR2 SYGVKD. The CDR3 has 16 amino acids. In DNA, the CDR3 is TGTGCCATCAGTGAGTCCGGCAGGGCTGTATCGGAGACCCAGTACTTC. Translated, it gives CAISESGRAVSETQYF.

The genes are TRBV4-3 and TRBJ1-2, with D perhaps matching TRBD1 (6 bases). Germline CDR1 LGHNA, CDR2 YSLEER. Trimming removed 0 bases from V and 1 base from J, with 12 bases in between. The CDR3 extends over 16 amino acids. The CDR3 DNA sequence: TGCGCCAGCAGCCAAGATTACTCACAGGGTAACTATGGCTACACCTTC. The encoded protein is CASSQDYSQGNYGYTF.

The V call is TRBV23-1, the J call TRBJ2-1, with D possibly TRBD1 on 6 matching bases. TRBV23-1 is an ORF; its function is uncertain. This CDR3 region has 12 residues. Trimming pared 7 bases from V and 6 bases from J, leaving 10 bases between. CDR3 loop: CASTADSNEQFF. The CDR3 DNA follows: TGCGCCAGCACCGCGGACAGCAATGAGCAGTTCTTC.

J is TRBJ2-5 and V is TRBV27; 8 bases fit TRBD1. The CDR3 loop spans 15 amino acids. The germline CDR1 and CDR2 sequences are MNHEY and SMNVEV (reference sequence). Trimming removed 3 bases from V and 1 base from J; junction bases left unmatched: 4. The CDR3 is CASSLYGTGQETQYF. The CDR3 nucleotides are TGTGCCAGCAGTTTGTACGGGACAGGCCAAGAGACCCAGTACTTC.

The chain is built from TRBV7-9 and TRBJ2-3, with 8 bases matching TRBD2. Germline V gene lookup returns CDR1 SEHNR and CDR2 FQNEAQ (reference sequence). The V gene end was trimmed by 9 bases and the J gene end by 0 bases; junction bases not matched to a gene: 14. The CDR3 spans 17 residues. The CDR3 here is CASRIVLGGGSTDTQYF. The CDR3 coding sequence is TGTGCCAGTAGGATTGTCCTTGGCGGGGGGAGCACAGATACGCAGTATTTT. Combining the CDR3 with reference TRBV7-9 and TRBJ2-3 gives the whole variable domain DTGVSQNPRHKITKRGQNVTFRCDPISEHNRLYWYRQTLGQGPEFLTYFQNEAQLEKSRLLSDRFSAERPKGSFSTLEIQRTEQGDSAMYLCASRIVLGGGSTDTQYFGPGTRLTVL.